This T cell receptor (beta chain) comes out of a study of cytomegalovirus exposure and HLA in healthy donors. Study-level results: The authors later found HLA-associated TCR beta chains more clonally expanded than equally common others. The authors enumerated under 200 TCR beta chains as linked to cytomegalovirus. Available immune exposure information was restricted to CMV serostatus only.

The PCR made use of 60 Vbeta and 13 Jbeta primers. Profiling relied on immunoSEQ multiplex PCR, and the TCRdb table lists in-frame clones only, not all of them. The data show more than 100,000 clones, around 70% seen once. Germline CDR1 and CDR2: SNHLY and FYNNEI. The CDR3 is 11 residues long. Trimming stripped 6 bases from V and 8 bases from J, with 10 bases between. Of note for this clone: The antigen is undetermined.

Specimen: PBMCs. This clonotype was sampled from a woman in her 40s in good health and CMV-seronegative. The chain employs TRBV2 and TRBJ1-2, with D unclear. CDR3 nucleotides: TGTGCCAGCAGACTCGGGGAAGGCTACACCTTC. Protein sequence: CASRLGEGYTF. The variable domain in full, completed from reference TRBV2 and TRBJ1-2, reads EPEVTQTPSHQVTQMGQEVILRCVPISNHLYFYWYRQILGQKVEFLVSFYNNEISEKSEIFDDQFSVERPDGSNFTLKIRSTKLEDSAMYFCASRLGEGYTFGSGTRLTVV.